This passage covers 30 T cell receptor beta chains from one sample sequenced in a study of blood T cell repertoires in COVID-19. Measured with immunoSEQ multiplex PCR; TCRdb has only the in-frame clones, and not every one. The table lists over 95,000 clones, roughly 80% of them singletons. Sequenced: peripheral blood. All receptors derive from a human donor in a cohort sampled during active COVID-19.

Worth noting for this clone: The same CDR3 is also encoded by other DNA sequences in this sample. The gene calls are TRBV18 and TRBJ2-7; 9 nucleotides line up with TRBD1. CDR1 and CDR2 from the germline V gene are KGHSH and LQKENI. J gave up 5 bases and V 3 bases, and 2 bases lay outside the gene matches. This CDR3 spans 13 amino acids. The CDR3 nucleotides read TGTGCCAGCTCACCTGGGACAGGGAACGAGCAGTACTTC. Translating it yields CASSPGTGNEQYF.

Written as DNA, the CDR3 is TGCGCCAGCAGCTTGGGAACAGGGCGCTATGGCTACACCTTC. Translated, it gives CASSLGTGRYGYTF. The chain combines TRBV5-1 with TRBJ1-2; tentative D call: TRBD1 (6 bases). Trimming cost V 0 bases and J 4 bases, with 10 bases left between them. Germline V gene data show CDR1 as SGHRS and CDR2 as YFSETQ. The CDR3 totals 14 residues.

V gene TRBV9 combines with J gene TRBJ1-3; D is ambiguous. Germline V gives CDR1 SGDLS, CDR2 YYNGEE. The CDR3 totals 13 residues. Trimming removed 3 bases from V and 7 bases from J, with 11 bases in between. CDR3: CASSDHRGNTIYF. In DNA, the CDR3 is TGTGCCAGCAGCGACCATCGGGGTAACACCATATATTTT.

V gene TRBV5-1 combines with J gene TRBJ2-2, with a weak D call TRBD2 (6 bases). Germline V lookup: CDR1 SGHRS, CDR2 YFSETQ. Trimming removed 0 bases from V and 6 bases from J, with 15 bases in between. This CDR3 region has 16 residues. In DNA, the CDR3 is TGCGCCAGCAGCTTGGCCGGGACTGCTCGCCCCGGGGAGCTGTTTTTT. Its protein is CASSLAGTARPGELFF.

The count of this clone is one. The chain recombines TRBV29-1 with TRBJ2-5; D not certain. The germline V gene encodes CDR1 SQVTM and CDR2 ANQGSEA. This CDR3 has 13 residues. The germline V and J ends were trimmed by 3 bases and 2 bases, with 10 bases remaining between them. The CDR3 nucleotides read TGCAGCGTTGATTCAGCGTCTCAAGAGACCCAGTACTTC. It translates to CSVDSASQETQYF.

The DNA of the CDR3 is TGTGCCAGCAGCGGCCGACAGGGTCAGTACTTC. It encodes CASSGRQGQYF. The V call is TRBV11-1, the J call TRBJ2-7; TRBD1 matches at 7 bases. The trim removed 5 bases at V and 10 bases at J, leaving 5 bases unmatched. This CDR3 spans 11 amino acids. Per the germline V gene, CDR1 is SGHAT and CDR2 is FQDESV (reference sequence).

In its sample, this clone was seen a few times. The gene calls are TRBV28 and TRBJ2-7, with 12 bases fitting TRBD2. Looked up from germline, CDR1 is MDHEN and CDR2 is SYDVKM. The CDR3 is made up of 15 amino acids. Germline trimming cut 0 bases from V and 4 bases from J; bases unmatched to any gene: 1. The CDR3: CASSLWGTSGYEQYF. The CDR3, as DNA: TGTGCCAGCAGTTTATGGGGGACTAGCGGGTACGAGCAGTACTTC.

The chain combines TRBV12-3 or TRBV12-4 with TRBJ2-3; a possible D gene is TRBD2 (5 bases). Trimming pared 6 bases from V and 10 bases from J, leaving 14 bases between. This CDR3 contains 12 residues. The CDR3 spells CASSPLGSAQYF. The CDR3 nucleotides are TGTGCCAGCAGCCCCCTAGGGAGTGCGCAGTATTTT.

J is TRBJ1-1 and V is TRBV5-8, with TRBD1 identical over 8 bases. Losses at the gene ends were 5 bases for V and 5 bases for J; bases not matched to a gene: 11. The V gene's germline CDR1 is SGHTS and CDR2 YDEGEE. This CDR3 is 15 amino acids long. CDR3 nucleotide sequence: TGTGCCAGCAGGAGTAGACAGGGGCTAGGGACTGAAGCTTTCTTT. Amino acids: CASRSRQGLGTEAFF. The complete variable domain, with remaining parts taken from reference TRBV5-8 and TRBJ1-1, reads EAGVTQSPTHLIKTRGQQATLRCSPISGHTSVYWYQQALGLGLQFLLWYDEGEERNRGNFPPRFSGRQFPNYSSELNVNALELEDSALYLCASRSRQGLGTEAFFGQGTRLTVV.

V usage is TRBV9 and J usage is TRBJ1-3; D not certain. The CDR3 is 17 residues long. The V end was cut by 3 bases, the J end by 7 bases, with 23 bases between. CDR1 is SGDLS, CDR2 YYNGEE, per germline. The CDR3 loop is CASSARGLRYIGNTIYF. The CDR3, as DNA: TGTGCCAGCAGCGCGAGAGGGCTCCGTTACATCGGGAACACCATATATTTT.

The rearrangement uses TRBV27 and TRBJ1-6; TRBD1 is a possible D gene (6 bases). The V gene's germline CDR1 is MNHEY and CDR2 SMNVEV (reference sequence). The CDR3 contains 19 residues. V gave up 5 bases and J gave up 6 bases, with 26 bases separating them. For the CDR3, the DNA is TGTGCCAGCAGTCTCAGGGGCAGATCGGGGTGGGGTGTTAATTCACCCCTCCACTTT. Amino acids: CASSLRGRSGWGVNSPLHF.

The genes are TRBV6-2 or TRBV6-3 and TRBJ2-3, with 8 bases fitting TRBD2. Germline-derived CDR1 and CDR2 are MNHEY and SVGEGT. The ends lost 0 bases at V and 1 base at J; junction bases unmatched: 0. The CDR3 sequence is 15 residues long. The CDR3 reads CASSYSGLGTDTQYF. The CDR3 DNA reads TGTGCCAGCAGTTACTCGGGACTAGGCACAGATACGCAGTATTTT.

This clone was recorded once. This sequence joins TRBV6-1 and TRBJ2-7; a possible D gene is TRBD2 (6 bases). Germline CDR1 MNHNS, CDR2 SASEGT. Deletions cut 3 bases from V and 6 bases from J, with 6 bases between. The CDR3 is 11 amino acids. CDR3 protein: CASSEGGEQYF. The CDR3 coding sequence is TGTGCCAGCAGTGAGGGGGGCGAGCAGTACTTC.

The rearrangement joins TRBV5-1 to TRBJ1-1; D may be TRBD1 (5 bases). Trimming removed 0 bases from V and 0 bases from J, with 6 bases in between. There are 14 residues in the CDR3. The germline gives CDR1 SGHRS, CDR2 YFSETQ. Here the CDR3 DNA reads TGCGCCAGCAGCTTGGCCAGGGTGAACACTGAAGCTTTCTTT. Translating gives CASSLARVNTEAFF.

This clone was detected only a few times. The chain employs TRBV11-2 and TRBJ2-5; the D gene is possibly TRBD1 (5 bases). Trimming left V 0 bases short and J 2 bases short, with 25 bases between. The CDR3 totals 20 residues. Per the germline V gene, CDR1 is SGHAT and CDR2 is FQNNGV. The CDR3 DNA follows: TGTGCCAGCAGCTTAGAAGGACGGACAAGAGGACACCAAATGCAAGAGACCCAGTACTTC. Amino acids: CASSLEGRTRGHQMQETQYF.

CDR3 sequence (DNA): TGTGCCAGCAGCCGGAACAGGGTAGAGAACACTGAAGCTTTCTTT. Protein: CASSRNRVENTEAFF. The rearrangement links TRBV7-2 to TRBJ1-1; TRBD1 might be the D (6 bases). The V and J ends lost 5 bases and 1 base respectively, with 14 bases between them. Germline V gene sequence: CDR1 SGHTA, CDR2 FQGNSA. The CDR3 has 15 residues.

The rearrangement uses TRBV5-5 and TRBJ2-1; 11 positions agree with TRBD2. J was trimmed by 3 bases and V by 4 bases; bases with no gene match: 9. This CDR3 is 17 amino acids long. CDR1 and CDR2 (germline): SGHKS, YYEKEE (reference sequence). CDR3 amino acids: CASSGSGGGPFYNEQFF. The DNA of the CDR3 is TGTGCCAGCAGCGGTAGCGGGGGGGGACCTTTCTACAATGAGCAGTTCTTC.

CDR3 DNA sequence: TGTGCCAGCATAATGCGGGGGCCCTCCTACACAGATACGCAGTATTTT. Translation: CASIMRGPSYTDTQYF. The gene calls are TRBV7-2 and TRBJ2-3, with D perhaps TRBD2 (7 bases). Trimming shortened V by 7 bases and J by 2 bases, and 19 bases separated the two germline ends. The V gene's germline CDR1 is SGHTA and CDR2 FQGNSA. This CDR3 spans 16 amino acids.

This clone was counted ten times or more. V gene TRBV6-6 combines with J gene TRBJ1-5; TRBD1 matches 9 bases. The germline gives CDR1 MNHNY, CDR2 SVGAGI (reference sequence). This CDR3 spans 13 amino acids. Germline trimming cut 8 bases from V and 6 bases from J; bases unmatched to any gene: 5. The CDR3 region is CASSGQGRQPQHF. The CDR3 DNA reads as TGTGCCAGCTCGGGACAGGGCCGTCAGCCCCAGCATTTT.

The V and J genes are TRBV6-5 and TRBJ2-3, with D possibly being TRBD2 (6 bases). Between the trimmed V and J ends, which lost 7 bases and 2 bases, there was a span of 13 bases. Per germline, CDR1 MNHEY and CDR2 SVGAGI. The CDR3 totals 14 residues. CDR3 protein: CASTGTGFTDTQYF. As DNA, the CDR3 is TGTGCCAGCACCGGGACTGGATTCACAGATACGCAGTATTTT.

The chain couples TRBV30 to TRBJ2-5; TRBD2 matches at 7 bases. The germline gives CDR1 GTSNPN, CDR2 SVGIG (reference sequence). V gave up 4 bases and J gave up 6 bases; unmatched junction bases: 11. The CDR3 length is 14 residues. For the CDR3, the DNA is TGTGCCTGGACTCCGGGACTACAAGGGAAGACCCAGTACTTC. As protein: CAWTPGLQGKTQYF.

This clone was seen more than once but under ten times. The chain has TRBV24-1 and TRBJ1-5, with a weak D call TRBD1 (5 bases). The CDR3 runs to 14 residues. V was trimmed by 9 bases and J by 1 base, leaving 12 bases between them. Germline CDR1 is KGHDR and CDR2 is SFDVKD. This CDR3 reads CATGSTGSNQPQHF. CDR3 sequence (DNA): TGTGCCACCGGATCTACAGGAAGCAATCAGCCCCAGCATTTT.

The V and J genes are TRBV18 and TRBJ2-1, with 9 bases that match TRBD1. Trimming cost V 5 bases and J 9 bases; bases outside gene matches: 11. The CDR3 sequence is 15 residues long. CDR1 KGHSH and CDR2 LQKENI come from the germline V gene. The CDR3 protein is CASSDLTGGSGEQFF. CDR3 DNA: TGTGCCAGCTCAGACCTGACAGGGGGGTCTGGTGAGCAGTTCTTC.

The chain employs TRBV3-1 (or the pseudogene TRBV3-2) and TRBJ1-6; 10 bases fit TRBD1. V was pared by 4 bases and J by 7 bases, with 4 bases of the junction left unmatched. CDR3 length equals 15 residues. CDR1 is LGHDT, CDR2 YNNKEL, per germline (reference sequence). The CDR3 here is CASSRKGQGNSPLHF. In nucleotides, the CDR3 is TGTGCCAGCAGCCGAAAGGGACAGGGGAATTCACCCCTCCACTTT.

The chain uses TRBV7-6 and TRBJ1-1, with D possibly matching TRBD1 (5 bases). The CDR3 spans 15 residues. V lost 1 base and J 2 bases, leaving 11 bases between the germline ends. Germline loops: CDR1 SGHVS, CDR2 FNYEAQ. The CDR3 region has the DNA TGTGCCAGCAGCTTAGGTTGGAGGGGTAACACTGAAGCTTTCTTT. It encodes CASSLGWRGNTEAFF.

The rearrangement links TRBV6-1 to TRBJ1-4; D possibly corresponds to TRBD1 (6 bases). The CDR3 has 17 amino acids. The V end was cut by 4 bases, the J end by 7 bases, with 22 bases between. Germline values: CDR1 MNHNS, CDR2 SASEGT. CDR3 coding DNA: TGTGCCAGCAGTGGAATACAGGGAACGCGACTAAGTGAAAAACTGTTTTTT. Translated: CASSGIQGTRLSEKLFF.

The chain is built from TRBV5-1 and TRBJ2-7, with 7 positions matching TRBD1. The CDR3 spans 15 residues. Germline loops: CDR1 SGHRS, CDR2 YFSETQ. The trim removed 0 bases at V and 3 bases at J, leaving 6 bases unmatched. CDR3 DNA: TGCGCCAGCAGCTTGGGACTACAGGGGAGCTACGAGCAGTACTTC. This codes for CASSLGLQGSYEQYF.

A word on this clone: It may be a read error: a sequence one base away is much more abundant. This chain uses TRBV13 with TRBJ1-6, with unresolved D. The CDR3 covers 12 residues. The germline CDR1 and CDR2 sequences are PRHDT and FYEKMQ (reference sequence). V was cut by 5 bases and J by 4 bases, with 3 bases left in between. The CDR3 here is CASSLYNSPLHF. The CDR3 coding sequence is TGTGCCAGCAGCCTGTATAATTCACCCCTCCACTTT.

The V gene is TRBV6-2 or TRBV6-3, the J gene TRBJ2-7; no clear D gene. The CDR3 has 13 residues. Germline CDR1 reads MNHEY; CDR2 reads SVGEGT. Trimming took 0 bases from V and 2 from J, leaving 5 bases between them. CDR3 in amino acids: CASSYSSPYEQYF. CDR3 DNA: TGTGCCAGCAGTTACTCCTCCCCCTACGAGCAGTACTTC.

This clone showed up just a few times. The V and J genes are TRBV19 and TRBJ1-5; D perhaps matches TRBD1 (5 bases). The CDR3 spans 16 residues. V shed 6 bases and J shed 1 base, with 16 bases lying between them. Germline CDR1 LNHDA, CDR2 SQIVND (reference sequence). This CDR3 reads CASSNDLGGSNQPQHF. The CDR3 nucleotides read TGTGCCAGTAGCAACGACCTCGGGGGGAGCAATCAGCCCCAGCATTTT. Full variable domain (rest looked up from reference TRBV19 and TRBJ1-5): DGGITQSPKYLFRKEGQNVTLSCEQNLNHDAMYWYRQDPGQGLRLIYYSQIVNDFQKGDIAEGYSVSREKKESFPLTVTSAQKNPTAFYLCASSNDLGGSNQPQHFGDGTRLSIL.